This T cell receptor (beta chain) was sequenced during a study of blood T cells in healthy people across ages. Sample-barcoded 5' priming and a J-beta primer mix drove a second PCR of about 6 to 12 cycles. Using its own MiXCR run on the 5' RACE reads, TCRdb lists one record per CDR3 protein. The table records roughly 930,000 distinct CDR3 sequences, about 48% of them present only once. Study conclusions and caveats: Diversity estimates drawn from one million T cells were deemed underestimates.

A few counts support this clonotype. What it binds is not known. Germline values: CDR1 SGHRS, CDR2 YFSETQ. After removal of 7 bases from V and 1 base from J, the junction contained 11 bases not matched to a gene. This CDR3 has 17 amino acids. Each donor had 7.5 to 10 milliliters of peripheral blood drawn. Sequenced input: blood. The receptor's source is a man aged 25 to 45 in good health. The V call is TRBV5-1, the J call TRBJ2-3; 11 bases line up with TRBD2. This CDR3 reads CASLPGLAAPGTDTQYF. Here the CDR3 DNA reads TGCGCCAGCCTTCCGGGACTAGCGGCCCCCGGCACAGATACGCAGTATTTT.